This passage covers 26 T cell receptor beta chains from one sample sequenced in a study of PD-L1 blockade in urothelial cancer. Method: immunoSEQ multiplex PCR; TCRdb's copy keeps in-frame clones and lacks some. The top ten hold roughly 15% of the sample, which has about 21,000 clones, about 90% seen once. The starting material was PBMCs, obtained around atezolizumab (anti-PD-L1) treatment. Receptors originate from a woman aged 55-69 years with urothelial cancer.

This sequence joins TRBV4-3 and TRBJ2-2, with 8 bases identical to TRBD1. V was pared by 1 base and J by 2 bases, with 9 bases of the junction left unmatched. The CDR3 is 18 amino acids. From germline, CDR1 is LGHNA and CDR2 YSLEER. CDR3 region: CASSQARTGTANTGELFF. The CDR3, as DNA: TGCGCCAGCAGCCAAGCCCGGACAGGGACTGCTAACACCGGGGAGCTGTTTTTT.

As concerns this clone: Relative to the germline gene, one junction end is altered; a read error may explain this. The V and J genes are TRBV6-5 and TRBJ1-1, with a tentative D call TRBD1 (6 bases). The germline V gene encodes CDR1 MNHEY and CDR2 SVGAGI. This CDR3 has 15 residues. The CDR3 bases are TGTGCCAGCAGATACTTGGGACAACTGAACACTGAAGCTTTCTTT. Translation: CASRYLGQLNTEAFF.

The rearrangement joins TRBV9 to TRBJ1-1; a weak D match, TRBD1 (6 bases). V was cut by 3 bases and J by 5 bases, with 14 bases left in between. Germline CDR1 is SGDLS and CDR2 is YYNGEE. The CDR3 is made up of 14 amino acids. The CDR3 reads CASSAGGGGTEAFF. Here the CDR3 DNA reads TGTGCCAGCAGCGCGGGAGGAGGGGGGACTGAAGCTTTCTTT.

The V call is TRBV4-1, the J call TRBJ2-7; D remains unclear. Per the germline V gene, CDR1 is MGHRA and CDR2 is YSYEKL. V lost 2 bases to trimming and J lost 2 bases, with 19 bases between them. The CDR3 has 17 amino acids. The CDR3 is CASSQTTAVLVTYEQYF. CDR3 sequence (DNA): TGCGCCAGCAGCCAAACAACAGCCGTACTTGTTACCTACGAGCAGTACTTC.

The rearrangement links TRBV5-1 to TRBJ2-7, with 7 bases that match TRBD2. J was trimmed by 3 bases and V by 6 bases; bases with no gene match: 12. CDR1 SGHRS and CDR2 YFSETQ come from the germline V gene. The CDR3 has 15 amino acids. The CDR3 sequence is CASKTGRERYYEQYF. CDR3 bases: TGCGCCAGCAAAACCGGGCGGGAGAGGTACTACGAGCAGTACTTC.

The chain has TRBV10-1 and TRBJ2-1; 7 nucleotides align to TRBD2. This CDR3 is 17 amino acids long. J gave up 2 bases and V 5 bases, and 12 bases lay outside the gene matches. Germline CDR1 and CDR2: WNHNN and SYGVQD (reference sequence). The CDR3 region has the DNA TGCGCCAGCAGTCGAGTTTCTAGCGGCCTAACCTACAATGAGCAGTTCTTC. It yields the protein CASSRVSSGLTYNEQFF.

This rearrangement joins TRBV6-6 to TRBJ2-7; D call uncertain. The CDR3 covers 15 residues. The V gene lost 6 bases and the J gene lost 5 bases, with 20 bases spanning the gap. CDR1 is MNHNY, CDR2 SVGAGI, per germline (reference sequence). The CDR3 nucleotides are TGTGCCAGCAGCTACAGCGTGTCGTCGTCGGACGAGCAGTACTTC. Its protein product is CASSYSVSSSDEQYF.

The rearrangement links TRBV5-4 to TRBJ2-7; the D gene is possibly TRBD1 (6 bases). Germline V gives CDR1 SGHNT, CDR2 YYREEE (reference sequence). Trimming took off 4 bases at V and 2 bases at J, with 16 bases between the two ends. CDR3 size: 15 residues. The CDR3 DNA is TGTGCCAGCAGCCAGCCGGACAGAAATACCTACGAGCAGTACTTC. Translated, it gives CASSQPDRNTYEQYF.

CDR3 DNA: TGTGCCTGGAGTCGGACAGGGTCCTTAGGCTACGAGCAGTACTTC. This gives the protein CAWSRTGSLGYEQYF. V usage is TRBV30 and J usage is TRBJ2-7; 8 bases line up with TRBD1. Germline values: CDR1 GTSNPN, CDR2 SVGIG (reference sequence). After removal of 2 bases from V and 3 bases from J, the junction contained 9 bases not matched to a gene. The CDR3 loop spans 15 amino acids.

The rearrangement joins TRBV6-1 to TRBJ1-1, with a possible D match to TRBD1 (5 bases). The CDR3 contains 13 residues. CDR1 is MNHNS, CDR2 SASEGT, per germline. V lost 6 bases and J 10 bases, leaving 18 bases between the germline ends. CDR3 residues: CASRLWAGTSAFF. The CDR3 DNA reads TGTGCCAGCAGACTATGGGCCGGGACTTCAGCTTTCTTT.

This chain joins TRBV14 and TRBJ1-6; D might be TRBD1 (6 bases). V lost 2 bases to trimming and J lost 7 bases, with 12 bases between them. CDR1 is SGHDN, CDR2 FVKESK, per germline. This CDR3 has 15 residues. CDR3 sequence reads: CASSQTQGRNSPLHF. Here the CDR3 DNA reads TGTGCCAGCAGCCAAACCCAGGGGCGGAATTCACCCCTCCACTTT.

This sequence joins TRBV30 and TRBJ1-3; TRBD1 matches at 7 bases. The CDR3 length is 17 residues. Germline trimming cut 4 bases from V and 1 base from J; bases unmatched to any gene: 13. Germline V gives CDR1 GTSNPN, CDR2 SVGIG (reference sequence). The CDR3: CAWTPGQRLFSGNTIYF. The CDR3, as DNA: TGTGCCTGGACCCCGGGACAGAGACTATTTTCTGGAAACACCATATATTTT.

This clone was detected a few times. The V and J genes are TRBV19 and TRBJ2-2; the D is unclear. Germline V gene data show CDR1 as LNHDA and CDR2 as SQIVND (reference sequence). V was shortened by 1 base and J by 5 bases, with 8 bases between the two germline ends. This CDR3 spans 14 amino acids. The CDR3: CASSIALVTGELFF. CDR3 sequence (DNA): TGTGCCAGTAGTATAGCTTTAGTGACCGGGGAGCTGTTTTTT.

The CDR3 DNA follows: TGTGCCAGCAGCCGAAGCGGGAGTATGAATGAGCAGTTCTTC. Its protein is CASSRSGSMNEQFF. This rearrangement joins TRBV7-9 to TRBJ2-1; 8 bases map to TRBD2. The V gene end was trimmed by 5 bases and the J gene end by 7 bases; junction bases not matched to a gene: 7. Germline V gene lookup returns CDR1 SEHNR and CDR2 FQNEAQ (reference sequence). The CDR3 extends over 14 amino acids.

This clone was detected only once. The chain combines TRBV19 with TRBJ1-1; perhaps TRBD1 as D (6 bases). Germline V CDR1 and CDR2: LNHDA, SQIVND (reference sequence). The V gene lost 3 bases and the J gene lost 5 bases, with 16 bases spanning the gap. The CDR3 sequence is 15 residues long. The CDR3: CASSIPQTGRTEAFF. DNA of the CDR3: TGTGCCAGTAGTATCCCCCAGACAGGAAGGACTGAAGCTTTCTTT.

The chain joins TRBV5-6 to TRBJ2-3, with 7 positions matching TRBD1. The CDR3 spans 15 residues. CDR1 SGHDT and CDR2 YYEEEE come from the germline V gene. V gave up 0 bases and J gave up 1 base; unmatched junction bases: 2. The DNA for the CDR3 is TGTGCCAGCAGCTTGGGAGACAGGGGCACAGATACGCAGTATTTT. Its protein is CASSLGDRGTDTQYF.

CDR3 loop: CASSLAGSSATGELFF. CDR3 sequence (DNA): TGTGCCAGCAGCTTGGCTGGGAGTAGTGCCACCGGGGAGCTGTTTTTT. The V and J genes are TRBV5-4 and TRBJ2-2; perhaps TRBD2 as D (5 bases). V was pared by 0 bases and J by 4 bases, with 13 bases between. Germline assignment: CDR1 SGHNT and CDR2 YYREEE (reference sequence). The CDR3 has 16 residues.

The chain carries TRBV18 and TRBJ1-1; 10 bases fit TRBD1. The CDR3 has 19 amino acids. J gave up 1 base and V 6 bases, and 17 bases lay outside the gene matches. CDR1 is KGHSH, CDR2 LQKENI, per germline. DNA of the CDR3: TGTGCCAGCTCCCCTACGCACCCGGGACAGGGGTTCGCGAACACTGAAGCTTTCTTT. Translated: CASSPTHPGQGFANTEAFF.

The chain links TRBV19 to TRBJ2-1, with 10 bases that match TRBD1. V lost 5 bases and J lost 7; bases outside the gene matches: 17. The CDR3 contains 18 residues. Germline-derived CDR1 and CDR2 are LNHDA and SQIVND (reference sequence). The CDR3: CASSATTSWGQGTNEQFF. Written as DNA, the CDR3 is TGTGCCAGTAGTGCTACTACAAGCTGGGGACAGGGGACGAATGAGCAGTTCTTC.

V and J are TRBV30 and TRBJ2-3; the D is unclear. The CDR3 extends over 12 amino acids. Germline CDR1 reads GTSNPN; CDR2 reads SVGIG (reference sequence). With 0 bases removed from V and 5 bases from J, the gap between germline ends came to 6 bases. CDR3 nucleotide sequence: TGTGCCTGGAGTGTACGCGTAGATACGCAGTATTTT. Amino acids: CAWSVRVDTQYF.

The genes are TRBV5-6 and TRBJ2-7; possible D gene TRBD2, 5 bases. Germline V gives CDR1 SGHDT, CDR2 YYEEEE. The CDR3 has 15 residues. With 1 base removed from V and 2 bases from J, the gap between germline ends came to 13 bases. CDR3: CASSLSGISTYEQYF. In DNA, the CDR3 is TGTGCCAGCAGCTTGTCGGGAATCAGTACCTACGAGCAGTACTTC. The full variable domain, completed using reference TRBV5-6 and TRBJ2-7, is DAGVTQSPTHLIKTRGQQVTLRCSPKSGHDTVSWYQQALGQGPQFIFQYYEEEERQRGNFPDRFSGHQFPNYSSELNVNALLLGDSALYLCASSLSGISTYEQYFGPGTRLTVT.

The rearrangement links TRBV28 to TRBJ2-7; the match to TRBD1 covers 10 bases. In germline, CDR1 is MDHEN, CDR2 SYDVKM. With V trimmed by 7 bases and J by 6 bases, 6 bases remained unmatched. The CDR3 consists of 13 residues. CDR3: CASTVDRGSEQYF. In nucleotides, the CDR3 is TGTGCCAGCACCGTGGACAGGGGGAGCGAGCAGTACTTC.

The chain combines TRBV11-2 with TRBJ2-5, with 8 bases identical to TRBD2. This CDR3 spans 19 amino acids. From germline, CDR1 is SGHAT and CDR2 FQNNGV. V lost 0 bases to trimming and J lost 1 base; unmatched junction nucleotides: 13. Written as DNA, the CDR3 is TGTGCCAGCAGCTTAGATCCGGGGGGTAGCGGGACCTCCCAAGAGACCCAGTACTTC. Protein: CASSLDPGGSGTSQETQYF.

This chain uses TRBV15 with TRBJ2-7, with TRBD2 matching over 8 bases. CDR3 size: 17 residues. V lost 0 bases to trimming and J lost 4 bases; unmatched junction nucleotides: 11. Germline values: CDR1 LNHNV, CDR2 YYDKDF (reference sequence). In DNA, the CDR3 is TGTGCCACCAGCAGAGATGAGTTGACTAGCGTGCCTTACGAGCAGTACTTC. As protein: CATSRDELTSVPYEQYF.

About this clone: Other DNA sequences in this specimen translate into the identical CDR3. This chain connects TRBV27 to TRBJ1-1, with D perhaps TRBD1 (5 bases). The CDR3 sequence is 14 residues long. Trimming removed 2 bases at V and 1 base at J, with 8 bases between. Germline V gene lookup returns CDR1 MNHEY and CDR2 SMNVEV (reference sequence). The CDR3 protein is CASSLLGANTEAFF. As DNA, the CDR3 is TGTGCCAGCAGTTTACTAGGGGCGAACACTGAAGCTTTCTTT.

This chain links TRBV4-2 with TRBJ1-1; 7 bases align to TRBD1. V dropped 1 base and J dropped 9; count of bases not matched to a gene: 8. Germline V gene lookup returns CDR1 LGHNA and CDR2 YNFKEQ. This CDR3 is 14 amino acids long. The CDR3 is CASSQGYGTDQAFF. CDR3 nucleotide sequence: TGTGCCAGCAGCCAAGGGTATGGGACAGACCAAGCTTTCTTT.